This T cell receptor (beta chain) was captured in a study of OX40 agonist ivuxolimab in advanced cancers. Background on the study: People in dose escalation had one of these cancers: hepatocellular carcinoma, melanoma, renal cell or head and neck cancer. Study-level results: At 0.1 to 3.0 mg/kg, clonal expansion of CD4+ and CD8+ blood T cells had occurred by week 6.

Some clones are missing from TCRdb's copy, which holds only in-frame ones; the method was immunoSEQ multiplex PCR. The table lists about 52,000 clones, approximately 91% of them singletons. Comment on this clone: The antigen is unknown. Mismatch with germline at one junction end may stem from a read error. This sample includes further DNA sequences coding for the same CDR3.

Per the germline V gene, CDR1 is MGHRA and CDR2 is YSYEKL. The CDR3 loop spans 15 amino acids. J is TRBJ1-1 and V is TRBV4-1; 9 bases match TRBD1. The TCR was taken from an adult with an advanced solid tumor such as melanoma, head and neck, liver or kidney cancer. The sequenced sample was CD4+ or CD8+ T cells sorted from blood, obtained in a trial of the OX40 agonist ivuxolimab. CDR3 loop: CASSQGSQGATEAFF. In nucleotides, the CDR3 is TGCGCCAGCAGCCAAGGGTCACAGGGGGCCACTGAGGCTTTCTTT.